Described below is a single T cell receptor beta chain sequence and its context. This clone's antigen is unknown. No much larger clonotype is one base removed from it; base qualities were not supplied. To sequence the TCRbeta CDR3 region, genomic DNA was isolated from the sorted cells. The immunoSEQ Assay was used to sequence the TCRbeta CDR3 regions. This immuneACCESS table, as held by TCRdb, lists in-frame sequences with V and J called but not all clones. Of the missing ones, under half trace to an unresolved V gene in checked studies; the others have no known cause. Across this sample there are more than 60,000 clones, with 85% to 95% seen only once. Roughly 14% of the sample rests with the top ten. This entry is derived from a study of OX40 agonist ivuxolimab in advanced cancers. Turning to the overall study: Ivuxolimab was a fully human IgG2 agonistic monoclonal antibody targeting the costimulatory receptor OX40 (CD134). Of the roughly 52 patients in dose escalation, some 19 had hepatocellular carcinoma, some 15 had melanoma, 9 had renal cell carcinoma and 9 had head and neck cancer. The paper reports the monotherapy dose-escalation portion (N of about 54 patients) of the phase I ivuxolimab trial. Prior anti-PD-1, anti-PD-L1 or anti-CTLA-4 therapy was permitted, and checkpoint inhibitors had been received by about 37% of dose-escalation patients. Peripheral TCRbeta sequencing aimed to test whether ivuxolimab altered TCR sequence diversity and caused clonal T-cell expansion. Intravenous ivuxolimab was administered to patients every 2 weeks at six dose levels: 0.01, 0.1, 0.3, 1.5, 3 and 10 mg/kg. In the dose-escalation cohort, 82.7% of patients were male, and the mean age was roughly 60 years, with a range of about 23 to 80. Partial responses occurred in three dose-escalation patients: two with cutaneous melanoma and one with hepatocellular carcinoma.

V is shortened by 5 bases, J by 9 bases, and the region joining them spans 14 bases. Spanning cysteine to phenylalanine, the CDR3 consists of 13 amino acids. Solely the CDR3 DNA is kept, with 39 bases framed from the first base. CDR1 and CDR2 (MDHEN, SYDVKM) derive from the germline V gene. Patients with a history of autoimmune disease or receiving systemic immunosuppression were excluded from the trial. Peripheral blood for TCR sequencing was drawn from every dose cohort at baseline, at cycle 4 day 1 and at cycle 7 day 1. Samples were obtained from an open-label, multicenter, first-in-human phase I dose-escalation trial of ivuxolimab. Adults with locally advanced or metastatic melanoma, renal cell, hepatocellular, or head and neck squamous cell carcinoma were enrolled in the trial. CD4+ and CD8+ T cells were sorted separately from peripheral blood before TCR sequencing. Broader findings and caveats from the paper: Low levels of normalized T-cell clonal expansion were also seen in some patients who did not respond. In the 0.1-3.0 mg/kg groups, partial responders had among the lowest normalized peripheral clonal expansion, particularly in CD8+ T cells. The antigen specificity of the clonally expanded peripheral T cells was not determined. After ivuxolimab, CD8+ T cells had more expanded clones than CD4+ T cells on average. Clonal expansion of both CD4+ and CD8+ blood T cells was observed from baseline to week 6 at doses 0.1 to 3.0 mg/kg.

The TCR was taken from an adult with an advanced solid tumor such as melanoma, head and neck, liver or kidney cancer. Recombination joined TRBV28 with TRBJ2-1; the D gene is possibly TRBD1 or TRBD2, each agreeing over 5 bases. The starting material was CD4+ or CD8+ T cells sorted from blood, obtained in a trial of the OX40 agonist ivuxolimab. The nucleotide sequence reads TGTGCCAGCAGTCTCGCCCGGGACCCTGAGCAGTTCTTC. It codes for CASSLARDPEQFF.